The TCR beta chain under discussion was sequenced for a study of blood T cell repertoires in COVID-19. Study-wide context: Sites across the United States, Italy and Spain contributed samples from acute and convalescent COVID-19.

Per the authors' pipeline: Estimation of nucleated cell counts relied on the amplification of reference gene primers. Sequenced by immunoSEQ multiplex PCR; TCRdb stores in-frame clones only, minus some. That table gives V, J and clone size, and the DNA gave D and trimming. The table has fewer than 120,000 clones, nearly 80% seen once. The ends lost 4 bases at V and 4 bases at J; junction bases unmatched: 4. Looked up from germline, CDR1 is MNHEY and CDR2 is SVGEGT. The CDR3 spans 14 residues. The origin of this receptor is a woman over 75 with active or convalescent COVID-19. The chain employs TRBV6-2 or TRBV6-3 and TRBJ1-3; 7 bases map to TRBD1. The material sequenced was peripheral blood. CDR3 in amino acids: CASSSGTAGNTIYF. In nucleotides, the CDR3 is TGTGCCAGCAGTTCAGGGACAGCCGGAAACACCATATATTTT.